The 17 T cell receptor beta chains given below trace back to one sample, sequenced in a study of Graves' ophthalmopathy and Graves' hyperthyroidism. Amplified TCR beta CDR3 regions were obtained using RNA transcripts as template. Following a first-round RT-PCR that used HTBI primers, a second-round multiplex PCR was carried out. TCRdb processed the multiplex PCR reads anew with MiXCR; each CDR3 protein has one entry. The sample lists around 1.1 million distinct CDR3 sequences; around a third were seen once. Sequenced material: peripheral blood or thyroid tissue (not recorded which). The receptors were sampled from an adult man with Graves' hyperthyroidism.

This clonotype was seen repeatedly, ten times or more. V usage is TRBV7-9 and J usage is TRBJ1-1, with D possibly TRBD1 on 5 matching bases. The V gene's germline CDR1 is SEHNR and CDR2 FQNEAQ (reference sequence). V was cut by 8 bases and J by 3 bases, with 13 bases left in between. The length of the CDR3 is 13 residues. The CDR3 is CASDWLGDTEAFF. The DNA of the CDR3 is TGTGCCAGCGATTGGTTAGGGGACACTGAAGCTTTCTTT.

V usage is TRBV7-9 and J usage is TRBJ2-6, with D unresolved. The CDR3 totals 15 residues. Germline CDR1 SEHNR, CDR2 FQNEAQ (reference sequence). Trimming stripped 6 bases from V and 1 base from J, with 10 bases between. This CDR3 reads CASRLQGSGANVLTF. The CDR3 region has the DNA TGTGCCAGCAGGTTGCAAGGTTCTGGGGCCAACGTCCTGACTTTC.

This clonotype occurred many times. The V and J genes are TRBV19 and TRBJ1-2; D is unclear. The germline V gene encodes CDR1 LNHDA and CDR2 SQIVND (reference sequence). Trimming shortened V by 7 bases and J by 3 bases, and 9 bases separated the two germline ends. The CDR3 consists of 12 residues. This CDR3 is CASTFTDYGYTF. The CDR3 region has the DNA TGTGCCAGTACGTTCACGGACTATGGCTACACCTTC. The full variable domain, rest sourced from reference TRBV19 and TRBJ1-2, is DGGITQSPKYLFRKEGQNVTLSCEQNLNHDAMYWYRQDPGQGLRLIYYSQIVNDFQKGDIAEGYSVSREKKESFPLTVTSAQKNPTAFYLCASTFTDYGYTFGSGTRLTVV.

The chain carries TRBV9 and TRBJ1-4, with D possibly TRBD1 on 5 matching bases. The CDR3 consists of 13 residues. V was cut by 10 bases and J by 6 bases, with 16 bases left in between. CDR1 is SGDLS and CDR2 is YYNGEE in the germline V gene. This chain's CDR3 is CARDFKADEKLFF. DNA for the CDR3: TGTGCCCGGGACTTCAAGGCGGATGAAAAACTGTTTTTT.

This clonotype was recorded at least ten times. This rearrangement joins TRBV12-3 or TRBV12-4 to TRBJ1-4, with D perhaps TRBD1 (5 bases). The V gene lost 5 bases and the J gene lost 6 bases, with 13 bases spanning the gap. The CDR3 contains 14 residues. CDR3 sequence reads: CASSPSYRHEKLFF. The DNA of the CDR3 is TGTGCCAGCAGTCCTTCGTACAGGCATGAAAAACTGTTTTTT.

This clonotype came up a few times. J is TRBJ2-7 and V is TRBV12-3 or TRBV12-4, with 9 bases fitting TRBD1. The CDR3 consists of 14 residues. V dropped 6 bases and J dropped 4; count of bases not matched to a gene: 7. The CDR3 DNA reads TGTGCCAGCAGGCAACAGGGGGCGCAGTACGAGCAGTACTTC. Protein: CASRQQGAQYEQYF.

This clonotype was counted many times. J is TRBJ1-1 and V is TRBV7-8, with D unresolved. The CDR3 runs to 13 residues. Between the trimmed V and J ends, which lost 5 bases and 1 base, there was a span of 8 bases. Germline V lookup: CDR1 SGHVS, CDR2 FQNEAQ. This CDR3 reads CASSVTQNTEAFF. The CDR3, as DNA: TGTGCCAGCAGCGTGACACAGAACACTGAAGCTTTCTTT.

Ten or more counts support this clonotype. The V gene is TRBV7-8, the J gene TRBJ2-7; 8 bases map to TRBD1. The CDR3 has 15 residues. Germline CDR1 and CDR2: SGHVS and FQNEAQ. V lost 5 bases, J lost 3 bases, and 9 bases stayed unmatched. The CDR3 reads CASSDGRTGLYEQYF. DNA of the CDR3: TGTGCCAGCAGCGACGGACGGACAGGGCTCTACGAGCAGTACTTC.

The DNA of the CDR3 is TGTGCCAGCAGTGAAGGGGCGGGAGGGGCACAGCCCCAGCATTTT. It codes for CASSEGAGGAQPQHF. This chain joins TRBV25-1 and TRBJ1-5; TRBD1 is a possible D gene (5 bases). The germline CDR1 and CDR2 sequences are MGHDK and SYGVNS. V gave up 2 bases and J gave up 7 bases, with 15 bases separating them. This CDR3 is 15 amino acids long.

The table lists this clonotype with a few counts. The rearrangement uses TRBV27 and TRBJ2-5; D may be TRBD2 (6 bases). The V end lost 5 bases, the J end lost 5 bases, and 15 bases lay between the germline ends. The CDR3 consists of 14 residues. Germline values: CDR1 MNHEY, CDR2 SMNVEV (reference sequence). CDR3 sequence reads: CASSPIRAGETQYF. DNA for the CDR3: TGTGCCAGCAGTCCAATCAGGGCGGGGGAGACCCAGTACTTC.

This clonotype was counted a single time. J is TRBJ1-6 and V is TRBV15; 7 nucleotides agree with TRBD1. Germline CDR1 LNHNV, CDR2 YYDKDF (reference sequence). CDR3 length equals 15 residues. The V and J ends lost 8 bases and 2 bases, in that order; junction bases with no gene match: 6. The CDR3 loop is CATATRGTYNSPLHF. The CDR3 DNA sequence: TGTGCCACCGCGACCAGGGGGACCTATAATTCACCCCTCCACTTT. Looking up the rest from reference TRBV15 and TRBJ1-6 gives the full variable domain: DAMVIQNPRYQVTQFGKPVTLSCSQTLNHNVMYWYQQKSSQAPKLLFHYYDKDFNNEADTPDNFQSRRPNTSFCFLDIRSPGLGDTAMYLCATATRGTYNSPLHFGNGTRLTVT.

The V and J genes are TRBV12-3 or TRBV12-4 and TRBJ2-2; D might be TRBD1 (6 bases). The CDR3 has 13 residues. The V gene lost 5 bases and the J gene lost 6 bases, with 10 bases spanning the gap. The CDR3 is CASSTGQPGELFF. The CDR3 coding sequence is TGTGCCAGCAGTACAGGGCAGCCCGGGGAGCTGTTTTTT.

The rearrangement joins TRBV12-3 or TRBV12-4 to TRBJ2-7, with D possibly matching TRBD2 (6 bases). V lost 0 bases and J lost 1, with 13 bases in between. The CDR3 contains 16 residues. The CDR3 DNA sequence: TGTGCCAGCAGTTTAGCGTTGGGCGGGGCATCCTACGAGCAGTACTTC. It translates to CASSLALGGASYEQYF.

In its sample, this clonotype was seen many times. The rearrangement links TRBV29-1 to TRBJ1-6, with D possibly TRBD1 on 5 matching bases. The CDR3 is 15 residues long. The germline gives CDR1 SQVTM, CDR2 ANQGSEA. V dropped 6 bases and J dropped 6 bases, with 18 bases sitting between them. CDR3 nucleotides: TGCAGCGTAAACGGGGGGTTCAAAATTAATTCACCCCTCCACTTT. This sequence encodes CSVNGGFKINSPLHF.

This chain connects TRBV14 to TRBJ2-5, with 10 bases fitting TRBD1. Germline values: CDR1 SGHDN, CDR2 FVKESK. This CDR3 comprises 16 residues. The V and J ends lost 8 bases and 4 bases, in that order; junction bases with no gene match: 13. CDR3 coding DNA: TGTGCCAGCTCACATCCGGGACAGGGGATCAGAGAGACCCAGTACTTC. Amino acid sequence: CASSHPGQGIRETQYF.

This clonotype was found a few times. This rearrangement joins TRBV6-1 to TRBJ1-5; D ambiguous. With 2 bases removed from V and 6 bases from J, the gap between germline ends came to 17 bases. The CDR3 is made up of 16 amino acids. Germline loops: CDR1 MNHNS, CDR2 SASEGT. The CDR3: CASSEPVGGGSQPQHF. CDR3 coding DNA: TGTGCCAGCAGTGAACCGGTGGGAGGAGGGAGTCAGCCCCAGCATTTT.

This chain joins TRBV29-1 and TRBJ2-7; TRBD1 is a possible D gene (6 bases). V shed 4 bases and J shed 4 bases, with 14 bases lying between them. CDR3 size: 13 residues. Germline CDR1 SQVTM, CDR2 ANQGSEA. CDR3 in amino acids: CSVVVQGTYEQYF. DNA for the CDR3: TGCAGCGTTGTAGTGCAGGGGACGTACGAGCAGTACTTC.